This T cell receptor (beta chain) was recorded in a study of shared clonotypes between healthy human individuals. Points from the study as a whole: For naive CD4 cells, approximately 4.7% of clonotypes were shared across a few donors. Sampling covered nothing but blood. Tissue TCR repertoires likely differ from those found in blood. A reduction in generation probabilities was seen for non-shared clonotypes relative to those shared by all four donors.

Terminally differentiated effector memory CD45RA+ cells were left out of the naive CD8 fraction, which was CD45RO-negative and positively selected for CCR7. Only Caucasian adults living in Nashville, Tennessee made up the donor group. Note on this clone: Its target is unknown.

The data were produced by immunoSEQ multiplex PCR, yet TCRdb's version contains in-frame clones alone and is incomplete. The profile shows about 680,000 clones, 92% of them singletons. CDR1 and CDR2 from the germline V gene are WSHSY and SAAADI. CDR3 length: 17 residues. J was trimmed by 6 bases and V by 0 bases; bases with no gene match: 12. The sequenced sample was naive CD8+ T cells sorted from blood. The sequence was obtained from a man aged 25-40 years in good health. The genes are TRBV10-2 and TRBJ2-3; 7 nucleotides align to TRBD2. The CDR3 coding sequence is TGCGCCAGCAGTGAGTCGTTAGCGGGTGCTCCAACGGATACGCAGTATTTT. As protein: CASSESLAGAPTDTQYF.